These 6 T cell receptor beta chains were all obtained from the same sample, sequenced in a study of cytomegalovirus exposure and HLA in healthy donors. PCR employed 60 Vbeta and 13 Jbeta primers. Sequencing was performed with immunoSEQ multiplex PCR; in TCRdb, only in-frame clones are kept and a portion is missing. The data contain some 160,000 clones, about 70% of them seen just once; the ten biggest clones take up 4% to 5.5%. The sample taken for sequencing was PBMCs. Source of these receptors: a man aged 55 to 70 in good health and CMV-seronegative.

The chain is built from TRBV7-9 and TRBJ2-2, with TRBD2 matching 14 bases. CDR1 and CDR2 from the germline V gene are SEHNR and FQNEAQ (reference sequence). J lost 8 bases, V lost 4 bases, and 9 bases had no gene match. This CDR3 comprises 17 residues. The CDR3 nucleotides are TGTGCCAGCAGCTATCCGGGACTAGCGGGAGAGACTGGGGAGCTGTTTTTT. Translation: CASSYPGLAGETGELFF.

This chain links TRBV5-1 with TRBJ2-7; D is possibly TRBD1 (7 bases). CDR1 is SGHRS, CDR2 YFSETQ, per germline. CDR3 length: 15 amino acids. Trimming cost V 4 bases and J 5 bases, with 19 bases left between them. The CDR3 DNA reads as TGCGCCAGCAGCCCGGGGGACAGATCCCGCCACGAGCAGTACTTC. This codes for CASSPGDRSRHEQYF.

In its sample, this clone was seen a few times. The V and J genes are TRBV7-9 and TRBJ2-1; TRBD1 matches at 9 bases. With V trimmed by 3 bases and J by 5 bases, 2 bases remained unmatched. Germline V lookup: CDR1 SEHNR, CDR2 FQNEAQ (reference sequence). The length of the CDR3 is 14 residues. The CDR3 reads CASSFRDRDNEQFF. The CDR3 DNA follows: TGTGCCAGCAGCTTCCGGGACAGGGACAATGAGCAGTTCTTC.

This clone was seen only a few times. The chain couples TRBV5-1 to TRBJ2-2; D is possibly TRBD2 (5 bases). Germline V lookup: CDR1 SGHRS, CDR2 YFSETQ. V lost 4 bases and J lost 5, with 15 bases in between. This CDR3 has 15 residues. In DNA, the CDR3 is TGCGCCAGCAGCCGGGATAGTCGTAGAACCGGGGAGCTGTTTTTT. Protein: CASSRDSRRTGELFF. The full variable domain, rest sourced from reference TRBV5-1 and TRBJ2-2, is KAGVTQTPRYLIKTRGQQVTLSCSPISGHRSVSWYQQTPGQGLQFLFEYFSETQRNKGNFPGRFSGRQFSNSRSEMNVSTLELGDSALYLCASSRDSRRTGELFFGEGSRLTVL.

The V and J genes are TRBV28 and TRBJ1-5; TRBD1 matches at 8 bases. After removal of 10 bases from V and 0 bases from J, the junction contained 5 bases not matched to a gene. In germline, CDR1 is MDHEN, CDR2 SYDVKM. CDR3 length: 14 amino acids. CDR3 in DNA: TGTGCCACCTGGGACAGGTATAGCAATCAGCCCCAGCATTTT. It translates to CATWDRYSNQPQHF. Full variable domain (missing parts from reference TRBV28 and TRBJ1-5): DVKVTQSSRYLVKRTGEKVFLECVQDMDHENMFWYRQDPGLGLRLIYFSYDVKMKEKGDIPEGYSVSREKKERFSLILESASTNQTSMYLCATWDRYSNQPQHFGDGTRLSIL.

V gene TRBV28 combines with J gene TRBJ2-1; D gene uncertain. Germline-derived CDR1 and CDR2 are MDHEN and SYDVKM. CDR3 length: 12 amino acids. Trimming stripped 4 bases from V and 9 bases from J, with 10 bases between. The CDR3 region is CASSSTEAEQFF. For the CDR3, the DNA is TGTGCCAGCAGTTCTACCGAGGCTGAGCAGTTCTTC.